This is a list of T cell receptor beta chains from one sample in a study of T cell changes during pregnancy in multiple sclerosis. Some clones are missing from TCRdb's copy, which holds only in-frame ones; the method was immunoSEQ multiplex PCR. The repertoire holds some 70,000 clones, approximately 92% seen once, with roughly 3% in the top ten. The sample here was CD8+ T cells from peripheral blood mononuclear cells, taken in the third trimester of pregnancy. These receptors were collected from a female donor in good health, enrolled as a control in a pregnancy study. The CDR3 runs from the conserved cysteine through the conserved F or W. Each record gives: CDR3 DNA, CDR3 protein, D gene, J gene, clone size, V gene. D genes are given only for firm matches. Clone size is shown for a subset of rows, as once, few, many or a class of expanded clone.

CDR3nt: TGTGCCAGCAGCGCGGGTCTCCTAGCCGGGGAGCTGTTTTTT
CDR3aa: CASSAGLLAGELFF
d_gene: NA
j_gene: TRBJ2-2
abundance: NA
v_gene: TRBV9

CDR3nt: TGTGCCAGCAGAGAGAGACAGGGGATGAACACTGAAGCTTTCTTT
CDR3aa: CASRERQGMNTEAFF
d_gene: TRBD1
j_gene: TRBJ1-1
abundance: NA
v_gene: TRBV6-6

CDR3nt: TGTGCCAGCAGCTTCATGGGACAGGGGGGAAACACCATATATTTT
CDR3aa: CASSFMGQGGNTIYF
d_gene: TRBD1
j_gene: TRBJ1-3
abundance: NA
v_gene: TRBV7-9

CDR3nt: TGTGCCAGCAGCCAAGCCGTGGGACAGCCCTATGGCTACACCTTC
CDR3aa: CASSQAVGQPYGYTF
d_gene: TRBD1
j_gene: TRBJ1-2
abundance: NA
v_gene: TRBV14

CDR3nt: TGTGCCAGCAGCCTAAACGGGATTCAGCCCCAGCATTTT
CDR3aa: CASSLNGIQPQHF
d_gene: NA
j_gene: TRBJ1-5
abundance: NA
v_gene: TRBV7-2

CDR3nt: TGTGCCAGCAGTCCCCTCCGAGGCGAGCAGTACTTC
CDR3aa: CASSPLRGEQYF
d_gene: NA
j_gene: TRBJ2-7
abundance: NA
v_gene: TRBV27

CDR3nt: TGTGCCACCAGCAGAGAGACCGGGACACCTTATCAGCCCCAGCATTTT
CDR3aa: CATSRETGTPYQPQHF
d_gene: NA
j_gene: TRBJ1-5
abundance: NA
v_gene: TRBV15

CDR3nt: TGTGCCAGCAGCTCGCGAAAGAACACCGGGGAGCTGTTTTTT
CDR3aa: CASSSRKNTGELFF
d_gene: NA
j_gene: TRBJ2-2
abundance: NA
v_gene: TRBV7-7

CDR3nt: TGTGCCAGCAGCCTAATCCCACTAGCGGGGATGTCAGATACGCAGTATTTT
CDR3aa: CASSLIPLAGMSDTQYF
d_gene: TRBD2
j_gene: TRBJ2-3
abundance: NA
v_gene: TRBV7-9

CDR3nt: TGTGCCAGCAGCCCGGACAGGGTCCAAGAGACCCAGTACTTC
CDR3aa: CASSPDRVQETQYF
d_gene: TRBD1
j_gene: TRBJ2-5
abundance: NA
v_gene: TRBV7-9

CDR3nt: TGTGCCAGCAGCTTGGGGGGGCCCATGGACGAGCAGTACTTC
CDR3aa: CASSLGGPMDEQYF
d_gene: NA
j_gene: TRBJ2-7
abundance: NA
v_gene: TRBV5-4

CDR3nt: TGTGCCAGCAGCCAAGACCTCCTGACAGGTGCGGGCACTGAAGCTTTCTTT
CDR3aa: CASSQDLLTGAGTEAFF
d_gene: NA
j_gene: TRBJ1-1
abundance: NA
v_gene: TRBV14

CDR3nt: TGTGCCAGTAGTATCAGGGGCTGGGTTTCGGAAGACGAGCAGTACTTC
CDR3aa: CASSIRGWVSEDEQYF
d_gene: NA
j_gene: TRBJ2-7
abundance: NA
v_gene: TRBV19

CDR3nt: TGTGCCAGCAGCGTAACAGGAGACAATGAGCAGTTCTTC
CDR3aa: CASSVTGDNEQFF
d_gene: NA
j_gene: TRBJ2-1
abundance: NA
v_gene: TRBV9

CDR3nt: TGTGCCAGCAGCCCCGGGACAGGGGATTCACCCCTCCACTTT
CDR3aa: CASSPGTGDSPLHF
d_gene: TRBD1
j_gene: TRBJ1-6
abundance: NA
v_gene: TRBV6-6

CDR3nt: TGTGCCAGCAGCTTGAGGACAGCGAACACTGAAGCTTTCTTT
CDR3aa: CASSLRTANTEAFF
d_gene: NA
j_gene: TRBJ1-1
abundance: NA
v_gene: TRBV5-5

CDR3nt: TGTGCCAGCAGTTTACGGGGGGCTAACTATGGCTACACCTTC
CDR3aa: CASSLRGANYGYTF
d_gene: NA
j_gene: TRBJ1-2
abundance: NA
v_gene: TRBV27

CDR3nt: TGTGCCAGCAGCTTACCAGGGCCCCATAATGAAAAACTGTTTTTT
CDR3aa: CASSLPGPHNEKLFF
d_gene: NA
j_gene: TRBJ1-4
abundance: NA
v_gene: TRBV7-2

CDR3nt: TGTGCCAGCAGCCCCTCGCAGGGGACGTACGAGCAGTACTTC
CDR3aa: CASSPSQGTYEQYF
d_gene: NA
j_gene: TRBJ2-7
abundance: NA
v_gene: TRBV7-3

CDR3nt: TGTGCCAGCAGCCACAGGGGCCCCACTGAAGCTTTCTTT
CDR3aa: CASSHRGPTEAFF
d_gene: TRBD1
j_gene: TRBJ1-1
abundance: NA
v_gene: TRBV27

CDR3nt: TGTGCCAGCAGTGAGAGACAGTTATCTGGGCCCCAGCATTTT
CDR3aa: CASSERQLSGPQHF
d_gene: NA
j_gene: TRBJ1-5
abundance: NA
v_gene: TRBV2

CDR3nt: TGTGCCAGTAGTTTTGGCGGGGGATCAGTGTATGGCTACACCTTC
CDR3aa: CASSFGGGSVYGYTF
d_gene: NA
j_gene: TRBJ1-2
abundance: NA
v_gene: TRBV19

CDR3nt: TGTGCCAGCAACCAAGTGGGAGCTAACACTGAAGCTTTCTTT
CDR3aa: CASNQVGANTEAFF
d_gene: NA
j_gene: TRBJ1-1
abundance: NA
v_gene: TRBV6-1

CDR3nt: TGTGCCAGCAGAGGGGTTGGGGATGAGCAGTTCTTC
CDR3aa: CASRGVGDEQFF
d_gene: NA
j_gene: TRBJ2-1
abundance: NA
v_gene: TRBV11-3

CDR3nt: TGTGCCAGCAGCCAAACAGGGGGTCTGTCCTACGAGCAGTACTTC
CDR3aa: CASSQTGGLSYEQYF
d_gene: TRBD1
j_gene: TRBJ2-7
abundance: NA
v_gene: TRBV7-9

CDR3nt: TGTGCCAGCAGCTACGGGGGGCTCGGCGAGCAGTACTTC
CDR3aa: CASSYGGLGEQYF
d_gene: NA
j_gene: TRBJ2-7
abundance: NA
v_gene: TRBV7-9

CDR3nt: TGTGCCAGCGGCGAGGGGGATTACGAGCAGTACTTC
CDR3aa: CASGEGDYEQYF
d_gene: NA
j_gene: TRBJ2-7
abundance: NA
v_gene: TRBV5-6

CDR3nt: TGTGCCAGCAGTGACGGGTTAAGGTCGGATTCACCCCTCCACTTT
CDR3aa: CASSDGLRSDSPLHF
d_gene: NA
j_gene: TRBJ1-6
abundance: NA
v_gene: TRBV6-1

CDR3nt: TGTGCCAGCAGCTTGGGTGGAGCGCTCAACTATGGCTACACCTTC
CDR3aa: CASSLGGALNYGYTF
d_gene: NA
j_gene: TRBJ1-2
abundance: NA
v_gene: TRBV7-9

CDR3nt: TGCGCCAGCACGCGAGGGCCCTACAATGAGCAGTTCTTC
CDR3aa: CASTRGPYNEQFF
d_gene: NA
j_gene: TRBJ2-1
abundance: NA
v_gene: TRBV23-1

CDR3nt: TGTGCCATCAGTGAGGAAAAGGGGGCCTACGAGCAGTACTTC
CDR3aa: CAISEEKGAYEQYF
d_gene: NA
j_gene: TRBJ2-7
abundance: NA
v_gene: TRBV10-3

CDR3nt: TGTGCCAGCAGCGGAGGGACAGGAAAAATATCACCCCTCCACTTT
CDR3aa: CASSGGTGKISPLHF
d_gene: TRBD1
j_gene: TRBJ1-6
abundance: NA
v_gene: TRBV9

CDR3nt: TGTGCCAGCAGTTACGCCAGGAACACTGAAGCTTTCTTT
CDR3aa: CASSYARNTEAFF
d_gene: NA
j_gene: TRBJ1-1
abundance: NA
v_gene: TRBV27

CDR3nt: TGTGCCAGCAGCTTAGTCGGCGGGGGGGCAATCGATGAGCAGTTCTTC
CDR3aa: CASSLVGGGAIDEQFF
d_gene: TRBD2
j_gene: TRBJ2-1
abundance: NA
v_gene: TRBV7-2

CDR3nt: TGTGCCAGCAGCTCCCCCGGGACAAGCTCCTATAATTCACCCCTCCACTTT
CDR3aa: CASSSPGTSSYNSPLHF
d_gene: NA
j_gene: TRBJ1-6
abundance: once
v_gene: TRBV7-2

CDR3nt: TGTGCCAGCAGTTTAGATAGAGGGCCTCTCACTGAAGCTTTCTTT
CDR3aa: CASSLDRGPLTEAFF
d_gene: NA
j_gene: TRBJ1-1
abundance: NA
v_gene: TRBV27

CDR3nt: TGTGCCTGGAGTGGTATAGGGGGGGTATACACTGAAGCTTTCTTT
CDR3aa: CAWSGIGGVYTEAFF
d_gene: NA
j_gene: TRBJ1-1
abundance: NA
v_gene: TRBV30

CDR3nt: TGTGCCAGCAGGCTAACTAGCGCCTACGAGCAGTACTTC
CDR3aa: CASRLTSAYEQYF
d_gene: TRBD2
j_gene: TRBJ2-7
abundance: NA
v_gene: TRBV7-9

CDR3nt: TGTGCCAGCAGCTTAGGTGGGGGGGATCAGCCCCAGCATTTT
CDR3aa: CASSLGGGDQPQHF
d_gene: NA
j_gene: TRBJ1-5
abundance: NA
v_gene: TRBV7-6

CDR3nt: TGTGCCAGCAGCGTATCAGGGATTAGCAATCAGCCCCAGCATTTT
CDR3aa: CASSVSGISNQPQHF
d_gene: NA
j_gene: TRBJ1-5
abundance: NA
v_gene: TRBV9

CDR3nt: TGTGCCAGCAGTTTAACTAGCGGGGTCTACGAGCAGTACTTC
CDR3aa: CASSLTSGVYEQYF
d_gene: TRBD2
j_gene: TRBJ2-7
abundance: NA
v_gene: TRBV6-5

CDR3nt: TGCGCCAGCAGCCAAGATCGGGGACAGGGTCGAGAGACCCAGTACTTC
CDR3aa: CASSQDRGQGRETQYF
d_gene: TRBD1
j_gene: TRBJ2-5
abundance: NA
v_gene: TRBV4-3

CDR3nt: TGTGCCAGCAGCGTAATCCGGGACACAAGTTGGGGCTACACCTTC
CDR3aa: CASSVIRDTSWGYTF
d_gene: NA
j_gene: TRBJ1-2
abundance: once
v_gene: TRBV9

CDR3nt: TGTGCCAGCAGCGTAGGACAGGGTACTGAAGCTTTCTTT
CDR3aa: CASSVGQGTEAFF
d_gene: TRBD1
j_gene: TRBJ1-1
abundance: NA
v_gene: TRBV9

CDR3nt: TGTGCCAGCAGTTCCGGACAGGGGGCTAACACTGAAGCTTTCTTT
CDR3aa: CASSSGQGANTEAFF
d_gene: TRBD1
j_gene: TRBJ1-1
abundance: NA
v_gene: TRBV7-2

CDR3nt: TGTGCCAGCAGCTTGGGGGGCGGAGGAGGGGCCTACGAGCAGTACTTC
CDR3aa: CASSLGGGGGAYEQYF
d_gene: NA
j_gene: TRBJ2-7
abundance: NA
v_gene: TRBV5-6

CDR3nt: TGCGCCAGCAGCCAGGAAGACAGGTGGGCTAACTATGGCTACACCTTC
CDR3aa: CASSQEDRWANYGYTF
d_gene: NA
j_gene: TRBJ1-2
abundance: NA
v_gene: TRBV4-3

CDR3nt: TGTGCCAGCAGCAGAGGGCTCGACAGGGGGACAGATGGCTACACCTTC
CDR3aa: CASSRGLDRGTDGYTF
d_gene: TRBD1
j_gene: TRBJ1-2
abundance: once
v_gene: TRBV5-4

CDR3nt: TGTGCCAGCAATCCGGGGGATGGTAATTCACCCCTCCACTTT
CDR3aa: CASNPGDGNSPLHF
d_gene: NA
j_gene: TRBJ1-6
abundance: once
v_gene: TRBV9

CDR3nt: TGCGCCAGCAGCCTTGGGACAGGTTCTTCTCCTAATCAGCCCCAGCATTTT
CDR3aa: CASSLGTGSSPNQPQHF
d_gene: TRBD1
j_gene: TRBJ1-5
abundance: NA
v_gene: TRBV4-3

CDR3nt: TGTGCCAGCAGTTTAAGGGGCACTGAAGCTTTCTTT
CDR3aa: CASSLRGTEAFF
d_gene: NA
j_gene: TRBJ1-1
abundance: NA
v_gene: TRBV27

CDR3nt: TGTGCCAGCAGCTTGGACAGGGGGAGCTCCTACGAGCAGTACTTC
CDR3aa: CASSLDRGSSYEQYF
d_gene: TRBD1
j_gene: TRBJ2-7
abundance: NA
v_gene: TRBV7-9

CDR3nt: TGTGCCACCAGCAGAGAGGTAGAGGACTTCAACTATGGCTACACCTTC
CDR3aa: CATSREVEDFNYGYTF
d_gene: NA
j_gene: TRBJ1-2
abundance: NA
v_gene: TRBV15

CDR3nt: TGCGCCAGCAGCGCAGGGACTAGCGGTGGTCCGGGAAACATTCAGTACTTC
CDR3aa: CASSAGTSGGPGNIQYF
d_gene: TRBD2
j_gene: TRBJ2-4
abundance: NA
v_gene: TRBV5-1

CDR3nt: TGTGCCAGCAGCCAACAGGGTTCACCCCTCCACTTT
CDR3aa: CASSQQGSPLHF
d_gene: NA
j_gene: TRBJ1-6
abundance: NA
v_gene: TRBV9

CDR3nt: TGTGCCAGCAGCTTGGGGGCCCGGGACAGCGCTTTCTTT
CDR3aa: CASSLGARDSAFF
d_gene: TRBD1
j_gene: TRBJ1-1
abundance: NA
v_gene: TRBV5-6

CDR3nt: TGTGCCTGGAGTCTGGACAGCTACGAGCAGTACTTC
CDR3aa: CAWSLDSYEQYF
d_gene: NA
j_gene: TRBJ2-7
abundance: NA
v_gene: TRBV30

CDR3nt: TGTGCCAGCAGCGCGGCAGGGGGATACTCCTACGAGCAGTACTTC
CDR3aa: CASSAAGGYSYEQYF
d_gene: TRBD1
j_gene: TRBJ2-7
abundance: NA
v_gene: TRBV9

CDR3nt: TGTGCCAGCAACGTCGGCACTGAAGCTTTCTTT
CDR3aa: CASNVGTEAFF
d_gene: NA
j_gene: TRBJ1-1
abundance: NA
v_gene: TRBV27

CDR3nt: TGTGCCTGGAGTGTAGGGAGGTGGGGACTTGAAGCTTTCTTT
CDR3aa: CAWSVGRWGLEAFF
d_gene: NA
j_gene: TRBJ1-1
abundance: NA
v_gene: TRBV30